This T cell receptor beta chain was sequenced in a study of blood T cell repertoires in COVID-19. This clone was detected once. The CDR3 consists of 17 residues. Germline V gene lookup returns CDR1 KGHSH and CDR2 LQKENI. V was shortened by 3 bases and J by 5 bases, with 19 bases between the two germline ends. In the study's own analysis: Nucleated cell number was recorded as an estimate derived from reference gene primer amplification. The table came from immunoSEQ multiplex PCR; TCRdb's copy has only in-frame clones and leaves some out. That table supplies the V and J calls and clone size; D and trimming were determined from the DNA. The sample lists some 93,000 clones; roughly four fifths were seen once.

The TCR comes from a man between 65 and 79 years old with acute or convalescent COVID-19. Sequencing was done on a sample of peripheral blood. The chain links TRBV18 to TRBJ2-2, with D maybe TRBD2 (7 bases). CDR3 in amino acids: CASSPGTPREGTGELFF. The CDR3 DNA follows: TGTGCCAGCTCACCCGGGACACCAAGGGAGGGAACCGGGGAGCTGTTTTTT.